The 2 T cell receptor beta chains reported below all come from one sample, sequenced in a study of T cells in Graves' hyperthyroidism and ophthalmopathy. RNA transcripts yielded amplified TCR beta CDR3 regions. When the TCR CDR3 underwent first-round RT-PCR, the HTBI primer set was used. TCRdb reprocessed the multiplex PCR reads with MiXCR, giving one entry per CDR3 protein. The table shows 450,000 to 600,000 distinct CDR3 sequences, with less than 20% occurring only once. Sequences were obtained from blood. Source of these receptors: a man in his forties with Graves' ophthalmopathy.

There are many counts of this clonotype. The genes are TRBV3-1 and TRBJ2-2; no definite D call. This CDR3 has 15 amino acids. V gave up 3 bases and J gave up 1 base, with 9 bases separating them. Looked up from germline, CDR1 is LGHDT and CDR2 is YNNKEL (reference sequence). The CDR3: CASSQVGLNTGELFF. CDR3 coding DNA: TGTGCCAGCAGCCAGGTCGGCTTGAACACCGGGGAGCTGTTTTTT.

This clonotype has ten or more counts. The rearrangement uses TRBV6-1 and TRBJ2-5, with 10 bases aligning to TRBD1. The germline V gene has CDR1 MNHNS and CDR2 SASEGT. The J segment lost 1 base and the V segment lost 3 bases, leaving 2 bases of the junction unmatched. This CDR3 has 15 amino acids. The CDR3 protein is CASSDRDRGQETQYF. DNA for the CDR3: TGTGCCAGCAGTGACCGGGACAGGGGCCAAGAGACCCAGTACTTC.